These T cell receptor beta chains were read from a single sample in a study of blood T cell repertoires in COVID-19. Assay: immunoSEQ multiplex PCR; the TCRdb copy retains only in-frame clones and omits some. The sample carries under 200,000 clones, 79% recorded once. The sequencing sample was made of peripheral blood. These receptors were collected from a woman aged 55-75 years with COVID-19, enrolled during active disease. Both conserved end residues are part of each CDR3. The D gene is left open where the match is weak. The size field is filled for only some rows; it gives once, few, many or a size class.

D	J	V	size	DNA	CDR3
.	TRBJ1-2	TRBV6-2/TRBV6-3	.	TGTGCCAGCAGCAAGGGGTTTAGAAACTATGGCTACACCTTC	CASSKGFRNYGYTF
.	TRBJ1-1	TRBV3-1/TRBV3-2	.	TGTGCCAGCAGCCAAGTCGTGGGGGCCGTCAACACTGAAGCTTTCTTT	CASSQVVGAVNTEAFF
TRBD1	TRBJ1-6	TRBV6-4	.	TGTGCCAGCAGCCTGACAGGGTTAGATTCACCCCTCCACTTT	CASSLTGLDSPLHF
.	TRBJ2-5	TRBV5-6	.	TGTGCCAGCAAGTTGGTGTTAGGGGCGGTGGAGACCCAGTACTTC	CASKLVLGAVETQYF
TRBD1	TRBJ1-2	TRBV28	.	TGTGCCAGCAGTCGGACAGGGCGAGCGTATGGCTACACCTTC	CASSRTGRAYGYTF
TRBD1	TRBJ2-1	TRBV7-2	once	TGTGCCAGCAGTCTCGACAGGGGCGAGGTGGATGAGCAGTTCTTC	CASSLDRGEVDEQFF
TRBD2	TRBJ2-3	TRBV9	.	TGTGCCAGCAGCGTCAGCGGGGGGGGCACAGATACGCAGTATTTT	CASSVSGGGTDTQYF
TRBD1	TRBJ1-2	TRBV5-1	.	TGCGCCAGCAGCTTGGGGGACAGGAGCTATGGCTACACCTTC	CASSLGDRSYGYTF
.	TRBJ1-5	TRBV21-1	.	TGTGCCAGCAGCAACCTTGGTCCGGGACAGGGGTTATTGGCCCAGCATTTT	CASSNLGPGQGLLAQHF
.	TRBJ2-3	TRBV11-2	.	TGTGCCACGAAACATTCTCAATACCTTACGCAGTATTTT	CATKHSQYLTQYF
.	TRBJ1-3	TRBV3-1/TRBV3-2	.	TGTGCCAGCAGCCAAGATTGGGGGGCTGGAAACACCATATATTTT	CASSQDWGAGNTIYF
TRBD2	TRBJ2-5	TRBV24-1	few	TGTGCCACCCGGGGGGGCCAAGAGACCCAGTACTTC	CATRGGQETQYF
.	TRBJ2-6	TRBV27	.	TGTGCCAGCAGTTTAGGGTTCCCTCTCAGGCCCGGGGCCAACGTCCTGACTTTC	CASSLGFPLRPGANVLTF
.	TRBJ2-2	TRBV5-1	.	TGCGCCAGCAGCGCCATCCCCGGGGGGCGGAACACCGGGGAGCTGTTTTTT	CASSAIPGGRNTGELFF
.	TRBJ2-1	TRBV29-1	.	TGCAGCGTTGATCGTGCTTCGGATGAGCAGTTCTTC	CSVDRASDEQFF
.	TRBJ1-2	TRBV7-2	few	TGTGCCAGCAGCTTATGGGGCTCAGCTAACTATGGCTACACCTTC	CASSLWGSANYGYTF
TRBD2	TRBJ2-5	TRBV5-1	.	TGCGCCAGCAGCAGAGATAGCGGGAGGGCAGAGACCCAGTACTTC	CASSRDSGRAETQYF
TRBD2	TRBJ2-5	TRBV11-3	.	TGTGCCAGCAGCCACAGACTAGCGGGGGAAGAGACCCAGTACTTC	CASSHRLAGEETQYF
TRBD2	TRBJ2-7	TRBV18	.	TGTGCCAGCTCACCATCTCTAGCGGGACTCCCCTACGAGCAGTACTTC	CASSPSLAGLPYEQYF
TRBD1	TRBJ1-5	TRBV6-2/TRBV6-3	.	TGTGCCAGCAGTTCCGGCCCCCGGGACAGACAGCGCGGGCAGCCCCAGCATTTT	CASSSGPRDRQRGQPQHF
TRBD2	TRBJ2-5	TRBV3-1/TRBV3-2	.	TGTGCCAGCAGCCAAGAGACGGACGGGATCGGAGCGGGAGGGCCATCGGAGACCCAGTACTTC	CASSQETDGIGAGGPSETQYF
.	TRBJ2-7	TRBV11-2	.	TGTGCCAGCAGCTTGGAGAACAGGGACGAGCAGTACTTC	CASSLENRDEQYF
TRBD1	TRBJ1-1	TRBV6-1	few	TGTGCCAGCAGTGAAGCGCTTCAGGGGGGCACTGAAGCTTTCTTT	CASSEALQGGTEAFF
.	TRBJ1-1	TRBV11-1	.	TGTGCCAGCAGCTTAGCCTCCGGGGGGAACACTGAAGCTTTCTTT	CASSLASGGNTEAFF
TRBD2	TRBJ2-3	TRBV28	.	TGTGCCAGCAGTTTTGTATTTGCGGGAGTTGCAGATACGCAGTATTTT	CASSFVFAGVADTQYF
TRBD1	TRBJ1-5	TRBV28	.	TGTGCCAGCAGTTCGGGACAGGGGTTACGGCCCCAGCATTTT	CASSSGQGLRPQHF
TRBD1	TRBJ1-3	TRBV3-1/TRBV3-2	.	TGTGCCAGCAGCCTCGTCACAGGGGCTGGAAACACCATATATTTT	CASSLVTGAGNTIYF
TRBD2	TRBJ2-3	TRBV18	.	TGTGCCAGCTCACCACTAGCGGGAGGGCCTCCGGGAACAGATACGCAGTATTTT	CASSPLAGGPPGTDTQYF
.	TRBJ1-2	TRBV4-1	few	TGCGCCAGCAGCCGCGGGACGGCAAGCTATGGCTACACCTTC	CASSRGTASYGYTF
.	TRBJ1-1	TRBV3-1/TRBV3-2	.	TGTGCCAGCAGCCAAAGGGGAGGGGACACTGAAGCTTTCTTT	CASSQRGGDTEAFF
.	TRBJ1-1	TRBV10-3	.	TGTGCCATCAGTCAAGGACAGTCCCACACTGAAGCTTTCTTT	CAISQGQSHTEAFF
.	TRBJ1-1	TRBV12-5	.	TGTGCTAGTGGCCCCGGTTTGTCGAACACTGAAGCTTTCTTT	CASGPGLSNTEAFF
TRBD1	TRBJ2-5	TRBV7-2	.	TGTGCCAGCAGCTTAGGGTGGACAGGGGGCACGGAGACCCAGTACTTC	CASSLGWTGGTETQYF
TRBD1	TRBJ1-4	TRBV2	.	TGTGCCACAGAACAGGGGGGATTTGAAAAACTGTTTTTT	CATEQGGFEKLFF
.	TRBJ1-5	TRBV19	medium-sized	TGTGCCAGTACCCCCGGCTCCGGGGTATATCAGCCCCAGCATTTT	CASTPGSGVYQPQHF
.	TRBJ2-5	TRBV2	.	TGTGCCAGCAAGGACAGCCCTCAAGAGACCCAGTACTTC	CASKDSPQETQYF
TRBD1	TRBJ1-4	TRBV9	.	TGTGCCAGCAGCGGCGCAGGGGGCACAAATGAAAAACTGTTTTTT	CASSGAGGTNEKLFF
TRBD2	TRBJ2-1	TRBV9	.	TGCGCCCGCGGCGGGGGGGGGACATCTACCTACAATGAGCAGTTCTTC	CARGGGGTSTYNEQFF
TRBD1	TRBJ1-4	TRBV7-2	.	TGTGCCAGCAGCCAACGGGGACAGCATAATGAAAAACTGTTTTTT	CASSQRGQHNEKLFF
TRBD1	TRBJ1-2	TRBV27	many	TGTGCCAGCAGTTTCGGGACAGGGAATGGCTACACCTTC	CASSFGTGNGYTF